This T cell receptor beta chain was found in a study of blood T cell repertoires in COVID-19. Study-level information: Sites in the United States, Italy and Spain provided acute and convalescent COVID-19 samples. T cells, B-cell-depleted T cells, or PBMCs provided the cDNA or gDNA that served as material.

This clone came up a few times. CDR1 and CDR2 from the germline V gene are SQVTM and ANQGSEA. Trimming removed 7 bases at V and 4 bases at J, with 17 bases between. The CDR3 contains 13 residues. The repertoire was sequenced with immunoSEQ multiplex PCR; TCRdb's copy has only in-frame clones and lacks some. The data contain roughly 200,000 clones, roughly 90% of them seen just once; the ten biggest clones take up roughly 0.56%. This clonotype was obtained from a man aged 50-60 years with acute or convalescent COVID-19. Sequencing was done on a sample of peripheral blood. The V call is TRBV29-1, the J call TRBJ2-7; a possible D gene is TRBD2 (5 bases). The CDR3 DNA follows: TGCAGCGGAGCTAAAGGTACGGGGTACGAGCAGTACTTC. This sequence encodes CSGAKGTGYEQYF.